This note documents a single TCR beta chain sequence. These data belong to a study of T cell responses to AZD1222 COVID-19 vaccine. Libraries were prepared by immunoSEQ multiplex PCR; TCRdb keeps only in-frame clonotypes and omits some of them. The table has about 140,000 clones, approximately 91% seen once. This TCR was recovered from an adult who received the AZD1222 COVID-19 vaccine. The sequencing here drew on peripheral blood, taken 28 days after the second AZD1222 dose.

In DNA form, the CDR3 reads TGTGCCAGCAGCGTAGCTGACGCAACTAATGAAAAACTGTTTTTT. It specifies CASSVADATNEKLFF. The chain has TRBV9 and TRBJ1-4; no definite D call. This CDR3 comprises 15 residues. With 0 bases removed from V and 0 bases from J, the gap between germline ends came to 6 bases. Germline V CDR1 and CDR2: SGDLS, YYNGEE.